This passage covers 28 T cell receptor beta chains from one sample sequenced in a study of neoadjuvant anti-PD-1 for oral cavity cancer. Profiled with immunoSEQ multiplex PCR; TCRdb holds only in-frame clones, not every one. Here the sample spans tens of thousands of clones, 79% being singletons. Sequencing used PBMCs, obtained before nivolumab (anti-PD-1) treatment. The source is a person aged 35-79 years with oral cavity squamous cell carcinoma.

V is TRBV10-1 and J is TRBJ1-6, with D possibly matching TRBD1 (5 bases). Germline CDR1 is WNHNN and CDR2 is SYGVQD (reference sequence). The CDR3 extends over 13 amino acids. Trimming left V 2 bases short and J 7 bases short, with 6 bases between. The CDR3 coding sequence is TGCGCCAGCAGTGAGCAGGGCAATTCACCCCTCCACTTT. It yields the protein CASSEQGNSPLHF.

The chain links TRBV6-5 to TRBJ1-1; D is ambiguous. The CDR3 consists of 14 residues. CDR1 MNHEY and CDR2 SVGAGI come from the germline V gene. Between the trimmed V and J ends, which lost 6 bases and 1 base, there was a span of 12 bases. This CDR3 reads CASSPGRANTEAFF. Written as DNA, the CDR3 is TGTGCCAGCAGCCCAGGCCGCGCGAACACTGAAGCTTTCTTT.

V usage is TRBV5-5 and J usage is TRBJ2-7; D ambiguous. Germline V gives CDR1 SGHKS, CDR2 YYEKEE (reference sequence). V lost 0 bases, J lost 3 bases, and 10 bases lay in between. The CDR3 runs 14 residues. This chain's CDR3 is CASSLDLPFYEQYF. DNA for the CDR3: TGTGCCAGCAGCTTGGATCTACCTTTCTACGAGCAGTACTTC.

The rearrangement links TRBV1 to TRBJ2-5; the D call of TRBD1 is as the table states it, not checked on the DNA. TRBV1 is flagged as a pseudogene. This CDR3 has 16 residues. CDR3 in amino acids: CTSSQGPDSPGETQYF. CDR3 coding DNA: TGCACCAGCAGCCAAGGGCCGGACAGTCCGGGAGAGACCCAGTACTTC.

The gene calls are TRBV5-1 and TRBJ1-5, with TRBD1 matching over 10 bases. From germline, CDR1 is SGHRS and CDR2 YFSETQ. V lost 0 bases and J lost 5; bases outside the gene matches: 5. This CDR3 is built from 16 residues. CDR3 bases: TGCGCCAGCAGCTTGGGGGACAGGGGAGGATATCAGCCCCAGCATTTT. Amino acid sequence: CASSLGDRGGYQPQHF.

The V and J genes are TRBV5-1 and TRBJ2-3; 10 nucleotides align to TRBD2. V shed 4 bases, J shed 6 bases, and the junction held 8 bases outside the gene matches. This CDR3 is built from 15 residues. Germline assignment: CDR1 SGHRS and CDR2 YFSETQ. The chain's CDR3 is CASSPGLAARDTQYF. DNA of the CDR3: TGCGCCAGCAGCCCCGGACTAGCGGCTAGGGATACGCAGTATTTT.

V usage is TRBV5-1 and J usage is TRBJ2-5; D is possibly TRBD1 or TRBD2 (6 bases each). The CDR3 has 13 amino acids. The germline gives CDR1 SGHRS, CDR2 YFSETQ. Trimming removed 4 bases at V and 4 bases at J, with 11 bases between. CDR3 DNA: TGCGCCAGCAGCAGTAAGGGGGGAGAGACCCAGTACTTC. Protein sequence: CASSSKGGETQYF.

J is TRBJ2-2 and V is TRBV9, with D perhaps TRBD1 (6 bases). The germline CDR1 and CDR2 sequences are SGDLS and YYNGEE. Trimming stripped 3 bases from V and 2 bases from J, with 20 bases between. This CDR3 contains 18 residues. CDR3 in DNA: TGTGCCAGCAGCGCGGCAAAAGGGACAAGGATCAACACCGGGGAGCTGTTTTTT. It translates to CASSAAKGTRINTGELFF.

The chain has TRBV10-1 and TRBJ1-2; D unresolved. This CDR3 spans 14 amino acids. V lost 5 bases and J 9 bases, leaving 19 bases between the germline ends. Germline CDR1 and CDR2: WNHNN and SYGVQD (reference sequence). The CDR3: CASSPEGSSMRYTF. Here the CDR3 DNA reads TGCGCCAGCAGTCCGGAGGGCTCCTCTATGCGCTACACCTTC.

The chain recombines TRBV7-8 with TRBJ2-7; 7 nucleotides agree with TRBD1. Trimming at V came to 0 bases and at J to 4 bases, leaving 9 bases not matched to a gene. CDR1 is SGHVS, CDR2 FQNEAQ, per germline. The CDR3 runs 16 residues. The CDR3 coding sequence is TGTGCCAGCAGCTTAGCTGCAAGGGACAGTTATTACGAGCAGTACTTC. As protein: CASSLAARDSYYEQYF.

This chain connects TRBV6-5 to TRBJ2-7; D is unclear. The germline gives CDR1 MNHEY, CDR2 SVGAGI. The V end lost 5 bases, the J end lost 6 bases, and 17 bases lay between the germline ends. The CDR3 sequence is 14 residues long. CDR3 loop: CASSQPPLAAEQYF. The DNA for the CDR3 is TGTGCCAGCAGTCAACCACCCCTGGCGGCCGAGCAGTACTTC.

The chain uses TRBV12-5 and TRBJ2-2; the D gene is possibly TRBD2 (6 bases). This CDR3 region has 16 residues. The germline V gene encodes CDR1 LGHNT and CDR2 FRNRAP. V was pared by 4 bases and J by 0 bases, with 12 bases between. This CDR3 reads CASGSGDGTNTGELFF. The DNA for the CDR3 is TGTGCTAGTGGTTCGGGGGACGGAACGAACACCGGGGAGCTGTTTTTT.

This clone was detected only once. The chain joins TRBV6-6 to TRBJ1-5; 10 nucleotides match TRBD1. The J segment lost 3 bases and the V segment lost 0 bases, leaving 2 bases of the junction unmatched. Germline V gene data show CDR1 as MNHNY and CDR2 as SVGAGI (reference sequence). This CDR3 has 16 amino acids. The CDR3 region has the DNA TGTGCCAGCAGTTACTCGGGACAGGGGTTCAATCAGCCCCAGCATTTT. It encodes CASSYSGQGFNQPQHF.

The chain uses TRBV19 and TRBJ1-5, with D uncertain. V was pared by 4 bases and J by 7 bases, with 5 bases between. The CDR3 is 11 amino acids. Germline values: CDR1 LNHDA, CDR2 SQIVND (reference sequence). The CDR3 DNA sequence: TGTGCCAGTAGTAACGGCCAGCCCCAGCATTTT. Translation gives CASSNGQPQHF.

The J gene is TRBJ1-1, the V gene TRBV19; D remains unclear. V was shortened by 5 bases and J by 1 base, with 20 bases between the two germline ends. The CDR3 length is 17 residues. Germline V CDR1 and CDR2: LNHDA, SQIVND (reference sequence). In DNA form, the CDR3 reads TGTGCCAGTAGTCCGAAGAACCAAGACATAACGAACACTGAAGCTTTCTTT. Amino acid sequence: CASSPKNQDITNTEAFF.

This clone was detected a few times. The rearrangement joins TRBV10-3 to TRBJ1-2, with D maybe TRBD1 (5 bases). The CDR3 has 12 residues. Trimming cost V 6 bases and J 8 bases, with 13 bases left between them. CDR1 is ENHRY, CDR2 SYGVKD, per germline. CDR3 protein: CAISEQEVGYTF. Here the CDR3 DNA reads TGTGCCATCAGCGAACAGGAGGTAGGCTACACCTTC.

The chain is built from TRBV19 and TRBJ1-5, with D maybe TRBD1 (5 bases). From germline, CDR1 is LNHDA and CDR2 SQIVND (reference sequence). Trimming took off 5 bases at V and 0 bases at J, with 11 bases between the two ends. This CDR3 comprises 15 residues. The CDR3 sequence is CASSRYDSSNQPQHF. The CDR3 DNA follows: TGTGCCAGTAGTCGCTATGACAGTAGCAATCAGCCCCAGCATTTT.

The chain has TRBV5-1 and TRBJ2-1, with 7 bases matching TRBD1. The V gene end was trimmed by 4 bases and the J gene end by 4 bases; junction bases not matched to a gene: 11. Germline loops: CDR1 SGHRS, CDR2 YFSETQ. This CDR3 is 16 amino acids long. The CDR3 reads CASSKRQGPPYNEQFF. The DNA for the CDR3 is TGCGCCAGCAGCAAGCGACAGGGCCCCCCTTACAATGAGCAGTTCTTC.

This chain connects TRBV28 to TRBJ2-5; TRBD2 aligns across 8 bases. There are 16 residues in the CDR3. Trimming cost V 3 bases and J 5 bases; bases outside gene matches: 11. Germline V gene lookup returns CDR1 MDHEN and CDR2 SYDVKM. The CDR3 bases are TGTGCCAGCAGTTTTGCAGGGGAGCGGGAGTGGGAGACCCAGTACTTC. Amino acid sequence: CASSFAGEREWETQYF.

The rearrangement links TRBV19 to TRBJ1-5; D not resolved. The germline V gene has CDR1 LNHDA and CDR2 SQIVND (reference sequence). V was clipped by 5 bases and J by 4 bases, with 6 bases between them. The CDR3 runs to 12 residues. For the CDR3, the DNA is TGTGCCAGTAGTCAGAGAAATCAGCCCCAGCATTTT. Its translation is CASSQRNQPQHF.

This chain joins TRBV6-5 and TRBJ2-7; tentatively, D is TRBD1 (5 bases). The CDR3 runs to 13 residues. Trimming removed 10 bases from V and 0 bases from J, with 13 bases in between. Germline values: CDR1 MNHEY, CDR2 SVGAGI. This chain's CDR3 is CATSGQSSYEQYF. DNA of the CDR3: TGTGCCACCTCAGGGCAGAGCTCCTACGAGCAGTACTTC.

The chain recombines TRBV11-3 with TRBJ2-1; the D gene is possibly TRBD2 (5 bases). The CDR3 contains 16 residues. Germline assignment: CDR1 SGHNT and CDR2 YENEEA. V lost 1 base and J lost 7, with 17 bases in between. The CDR3 coding sequence is TGTGCCAGCAGCTTAGCCCCGGGGAGCGGAAAGAATGAGCAGTTCTTC. It codes for CASSLAPGSGKNEQFF. Full variable domain (outside the CDR3, taken from reference TRBV11-3 and TRBJ2-1): EAGVVQSPRYKIIEKKQPVAFWCNPISGHNTLYWYLQNLGQGPELLIRYENEEAVDDSQLPKDRFSAERLKGVDSTLKIQPAELGDSAVYLCASSLAPGSGKNEQFFGPGTRLTVL.

The chain uses TRBV5-1 and TRBJ2-4; the D gene is possibly TRBD2 (6 bases). Germline-derived CDR1 and CDR2 are SGHRS and YFSETQ. The CDR3 sequence is 17 residues long. Trimming stripped 3 bases from V and 2 bases from J, with 18 bases between. The CDR3 loop is CASSSLGGEGTKNIQYF. In DNA, the CDR3 is TGCGCCAGCAGCTCTCTCGGAGGGGAAGGGACCAAAAACATTCAGTACTTC.

The chain combines TRBV6-1 with TRBJ2-3, with 10 nucleotides matching TRBD2. The CDR3 loop spans 14 amino acids. Germline CDR1 and CDR2: MNHNS and SASEGT. The V and J ends lost 10 bases and 4 bases, in that order; junction bases with no gene match: 8. CDR3 in DNA: TGTGCCATCCTGCTAGCGGGGGTGGCAGATACGCAGTATTTT. This codes for CAILLAGVADTQYF.

The genes are TRBV19 and TRBJ1-1; the D is unclear. Germline CDR1 is LNHDA and CDR2 is SQIVND (reference sequence). This CDR3 has 12 residues. The V gene lost 5 bases and the J gene lost 0 bases, with 4 bases spanning the gap. Written as DNA, the CDR3 is TGTGCCAGTAGTCAACTGAACACTGAAGCTTTCTTT. It translates to CASSQLNTEAFF. Filled out from reference TRBV19 and TRBJ1-1, the complete variable domain reads DGGITQSPKYLFRKEGQNVTLSCEQNLNHDAMYWYRQDPGQGLRLIYYSQIVNDFQKGDIAEGYSVSREKKESFPLTVTSAQKNPTAFYLCASSQLNTEAFFGQGTRLTVV.

The chain recombines TRBV6-5 with TRBJ2-5, with a weak D call TRBD2 (5 bases). Germline V gene sequence: CDR1 MNHEY, CDR2 SVGAGI. The CDR3 runs 14 residues. The V end lost 6 bases, the J end lost 4 bases, and 15 bases lay between the germline ends. The DNA for the CDR3 is TGTGCCAGCAGCCCCGCTCGGGGTGGAGAGACCCAGTACTTC. It encodes CASSPARGGETQYF.

The chain links TRBV5-6 to TRBJ2-7; D may be TRBD1 or TRBD2 (5 bases each). The ends were cut back, 4 bases at V and 2 bases at J, with 13 bases in the middle. Germline V lookup: CDR1 SGHDT, CDR2 YYEEEE. The CDR3 contains 14 residues. The CDR3 region has the DNA TGTGCCAGCAGCCAGTCGGGACGGCCCTACGAGCAGTACTTC. Amino acid sequence: CASSQSGRPYEQYF.

The gene calls are TRBV5-1 and TRBJ2-7; TRBD1 might be the D (5 bases). Trimming took 5 bases from V and 1 from J, leaving 10 bases between them. This CDR3 comprises 13 residues. Germline CDR1 reads SGHRS; CDR2 reads YFSETQ. CDR3 sequence (DNA): TGCGCCAGCAGTTCCACAGGTTCCTACGAGCAGTACTTC. Translated: CASSSTGSYEQYF.